Shown below are 13 T cell receptor beta chains from a single sample sequenced in a study of T cells in localized non-small cell lung cancer. TCRdb keeps only in-frame clones here, not all; method: immunoSEQ multiplex PCR. The table has fewer than 25,000 clones, 70% to 90% seen once. Sequences were derived from peripheral blood, sampled before any cancer treatment. The receptors were sampled from a male donor aged 60 or over with stage II squamous cell lung carcinoma.

The chain couples TRBV15 to TRBJ1-4; a weak D match, TRBD1 (5 bases). V was shortened by 4 bases and J by 12 bases, with 12 bases between the two germline ends. Germline CDR1 reads LNHNV; CDR2 reads YYDKDF (reference sequence). This CDR3 contains 12 residues. CDR3 region: CATSTLMGELFF. DNA for the CDR3: TGTGCCACCAGCACCCTAATGGGGGAACTGTTTTTT.

The gene calls are TRBV19 and TRBJ2-7; tentative D call: TRBD1 (6 bases). Looked up from germline, CDR1 is LNHDA and CDR2 is SQIVND (reference sequence). Trimming stripped 7 bases from V and 6 bases from J, with 16 bases between. The CDR3 is 13 amino acids. The CDR3 loop reads CASTRGEGFEQYF. CDR3 nucleotides: TGTGCCAGTACCAGGGGAGAGGGGTTCGAGCAGTACTTC.

This rearrangement joins TRBV11-3 to TRBJ2-1; weak D call: TRBD2 (5 bases). V was cut by 1 base and J by 9 bases, with 13 bases left in between. Germline CDR1 SGHNT, CDR2 YENEEA. CDR3 length: 14 amino acids. Here the CDR3 DNA reads TGTGCCAGCAGCTTAGTGACGGGGATCAGTGAGCAGTTCTTC. The encoded protein is CASSLVTGISEQFF.

The chain employs TRBV19 and TRBJ2-1, with D unclear. CDR3 length equals 21 residues. The V gene lost 5 bases and the J gene lost 0 bases, with 29 bases spanning the gap. Germline V gives CDR1 LNHDA, CDR2 SQIVND (reference sequence). CDR3 sequence reads: CASSLHGGGSSRPISYNEQFF. CDR3 nucleotide sequence: TGTGCCAGTAGTCTCCACGGTGGTGGTAGCAGTCGGCCCATCTCCTACAATGAGCAGTTCTTC.

V and J are TRBV5-4 and TRBJ1-2; D is unclear. The CDR3 sequence is 14 residues long. Between the trimmed V and J ends, which lost 5 bases and 0 bases, there was a span of 11 bases. The V gene's germline CDR1 is SGHNT and CDR2 YYREEE (reference sequence). Here the CDR3 reads CASSNRQTNYGYTF. The CDR3, as DNA: TGTGCCAGCAGTAATAGGCAGACTAACTATGGCTACACCTTC.

The rearrangement links TRBV7-8 to TRBJ2-5, with a possible D match to TRBD2 (7 bases). The CDR3 sequence is 17 residues long. Deletions cut 0 bases from V and 7 bases from J, with 21 bases between. Germline V gene sequence: CDR1 SGHVS, CDR2 FQNEAQ. CDR3 DNA sequence: TGTGCCAGCAGCTTAGCAGTCGCGGGGGCTGCCGGGGGGACCCAGTACTTC. Translation: CASSLAVAGAAGGTQYF.

The chain has TRBV4-2 and TRBJ2-5, with 9 bases matching TRBD1. V gave up 1 base and J gave up 5 bases; unmatched junction bases: 5. The CDR3 has 15 amino acids. Germline CDR1 LGHNA, CDR2 YNFKEQ. The CDR3 region has the DNA TGTGCCAGCAGCCAAGGGGGACAGGGCGGGGAGACCCAGTACTTC. Protein product: CASSQGGQGGETQYF.

This sequence joins TRBV28 and TRBJ1-4; 9 bases are a match to TRBD1. The germline gives CDR1 MDHEN, CDR2 SYDVKM. CDR3 length: 16 residues. V gave up 6 bases and J gave up 6 bases; unmatched junction bases: 11. The CDR3 DNA reads as TGTGCCAGCAGAACTCGACAGGGGGGGCTTTATGAAAAACTGTTTTTT. Protein sequence: CASRTRQGGLYEKLFF.

This chain links TRBV27 with TRBJ2-5; 8 nucleotides line up with TRBD2. The V segment lost 2 bases and the J segment 7 bases; nucleotides outside the gene matches: 6. Germline values: CDR1 MNHEY, CDR2 SMNVEV (reference sequence). The CDR3 is made up of 14 amino acids. The CDR3 loop reads CASSLRGGFGTQYF. The CDR3, as DNA: TGTGCCAGCAGTTTACGGGGGGGGTTTGGGACCCAGTACTTC.

The chain has TRBV7-9 and TRBJ1-4; D remains ambiguous. The germline V gene encodes CDR1 SEHNR and CDR2 FQNEAQ (reference sequence). The CDR3 spans 14 residues. V shed 1 base and J shed 6 bases, with 9 bases lying between them. The CDR3 coding sequence is TGTGCCAGCAGCTTAGGAACAGAGTATGAAAAACTGTTTTTT. The encoded protein is CASSLGTEYEKLFF.

The rearrangement links TRBV28 to TRBJ1-1; D gene uncertain. Looked up from germline, CDR1 is MDHEN and CDR2 is SYDVKM. The CDR3 is made up of 13 amino acids. Trimming pared 1 base from V and 7 bases from J, leaving 10 bases between. The CDR3 region is CASSLSSRFEAFF. In nucleotides, the CDR3 is TGTGCCAGCAGTTTATCCTCCAGATTTGAAGCTTTCTTT.

This sequence joins TRBV7-2 and TRBJ2-3; 9 bases are a match to TRBD2. This CDR3 contains 14 residues. CDR1 and CDR2 (germline): SGHTA, FQGNSA. V shed 3 bases, J shed 5 bases, and the junction held 3 bases outside the gene matches. The DNA of the CDR3 is TGTGCCAGCAGCTTTAGCGGGGGTAAAGATACGCAGTATTTT. It is translated as CASSFSGGKDTQYF.

The rearrangement links TRBV29-1 to TRBJ1-2, with 8 bases that match TRBD1. Germline CDR1 and CDR2: SQVTM and ANQGSEA. CDR3 size: 14 residues. V was pared by 3 bases and J by 8 bases, with 11 bases of the junction left unmatched. CDR3 nucleotide sequence: TGCAGCGTTGAGGCAGGGGGCAACTTCGGGGGCTACACCTTC. Protein product: CSVEAGGNFGGYTF.